This T cell receptor beta chain was profiled in a study of blood T cell repertoires in COVID-19 (dated by TCRdb to 2020 to 2022). As for the study more broadly: Samples from collaborators originated in the United States, Italy and Spain and spanned both the acute and convalescent phases of COVID-19. The prospective study material was composed of cDNA or gDNA derived from T cells, B-cell-depleted T cells, or PBMCs. The dataset comprised deeply sampled blood TCRbeta repertoires from subjects exposed to, actively infected with, or recovered from COVID-19. A freely available public database, intended as a resource for researchers studying the immune response to SARS-CoV-2, is where the repertoires were released. Samples were obtained from the ongoing ImmuneRACE study (first 160 participants) and from 1,254 subjects provided by 6 global collaborators. Nearly every sample came with metadata listing a de-identified subject ID, COVID-19 status, age in years and sex. HLA class I and class II types, where available, came from metadata supplied by the sample provider rather than from assay-based typing.

Study-level results and caveats: The amount of clinical and demographic metadata varied by source and participant and was provided uncurated.

TCRbeta CDR3 regions were amplified from genomic DNA by means of the immunoSEQ Assay, a bias-controlled multiplex PCR. On the study's bioinformatics: The number of nucleated cells in each sample was estimated by amplification of reference gene primers within the assay. To quantify the absolute abundance of each unique TCRbeta CDR3 rearrangement, sequence reads were collapsed and filtered. Productive Simpson clonality was computed per sample as the square root of Simpson's diversity index over productive rearrangements. TCRdb retrieved this table from immuneACCESS and kept in-frame rearrangements only. Not all clones are present; in checked studies, unresolved V genes account for under half, and no reason is known for the remainder. V and J calls plus clone size are reproduced from that table; the DNA served to infer D and trimming. Within this sample are tens of thousands of clones, with around 91% of them counted one time only. The ten largest clones take up 7% to 9.5% of the sample.

Concerning this clone itself: No cognate antigen has been identified for it. No clone much larger than this one lies a single base away; base qualities are absent.

The CDR3 spans 17 residues, from the cysteine through the phenylalanine. The entry retains the CDR3 DNA only, 51 bases that are in frame from base 1. CDR1 is given as MNHEY and CDR2 as SMNVEV, both from the germline V gene (reference sequence). Clipping removes 8 bases from V and 0 bases from J, with 10 as the unmatched junction base count. Collaborating institutions collected whole blood in K2EDTA tubes following their own protocols. Collaborator samples were shipped for TCRbeta analysis as frozen whole blood, isolated PBMCs, or DNA extracted from either sample type. The sequence was obtained from a human donor in a cohort sampled during active COVID-19. The rearrangement joined TRBV27 to TRBJ1-5; 10 bases in the middle match TRBD1. Specimen: peripheral blood. The sequenced DNA: TGTGCCAGCCGGGACAGGGGATCGAGCCTTAGCAATCAGCCCCAGCATTTT. Its translation is CASRDRGSSLSNQPQHF.